Following are 2 T cell receptor beta chains from one sample sequenced in a study of shared clonotypes between healthy human individuals. Measured with immunoSEQ multiplex PCR; TCRdb has only the in-frame clones, and not every one. Of about 2.1 million clones in the sample, about 92% are singletons; the top ten hold approximately 1.7%. The naive CD8 population came from CD45RO-negative cells selected for CCR7, without terminally differentiated effector memory CD45RA+ cells. Source material: naive CD8+ T cells from PBMCs. These receptors originate from a young man in good health. Some clones in this sample may be carry-over from other donors' samples.

The J gene is TRBJ2-4, the V gene TRBV27; TRBD2 aligns across 7 bases. J gave up 1 base and V 7 bases, and 10 bases lay outside the gene matches. The CDR3 runs to 16 residues. The germline V gene encodes CDR1 MNHEY and CDR2 SMNVEV (reference sequence). For the CDR3, the DNA is TGTGCCAGCAAACTTCTAAAAGCGGGGGCCAAAAACATTCAGTACTTC. Translating gives CASKLLKAGAKNIQYF.

With respect to this clone: Additional DNA sequences in this sample encode the identical CDR3. The DNA of the CDR3 is TGTGCCAGCAGTTTGGGGCAAAACTCCTACAATGAGCAGTTCTTC. Translation gives CASSLGQNSYNEQFF. The chain joins TRBV27 to TRBJ2-1, with D maybe TRBD1 (5 bases). Germline values: CDR1 MNHEY, CDR2 SMNVEV (reference sequence). V was trimmed by 3 bases and J by 0 bases, leaving 9 bases between them. CDR3 size: 15 residues.